A selection of T cell receptor beta chains follows, all from one sample in a study of metastatic and nonmetastatic thyroid tumors. TCRdb re-called clones from the PCR reads using MiXCR. The data contain about 93,000 clones, about 13% of them seen just once; the ten biggest clones take up about 11%. Sequencing used blood. These receptors were obtained from a female donor with papillary thyroid cancer or a benign thyroid nodule (not recorded which). Some clones in this sample may be carry-over from other donors' samples. Each CDR3 is given with its conserved first and last residue. D genes are given only for firm matches. Not every row has a clone size; where given, it reads once, few, many or a size class.

V	size	D	J	CDR3	DNA
TRBV9	many	TRBD2	TRBJ2-1	CASSDRTSGLNEQFF	TGTGCCAGCAGCGACCGGACTAGCGGCCTCAATGAGCAGTTCTTC
TRBV20-1	NA	NA	TRBJ2-7	CSARDLRGYEQYF	TGCAGTGCTAGAGATCTGAGGGGCTACGAGCAGTACTTC
TRBV12-3/TRBV12-4	many	TRBD1	TRBJ1-1	CASRRTGDTEAFF	TGTGCCAGCAGACGGACAGGGGACACTGAAGCTTTCTTT
TRBV28	many	NA	TRBJ2-7	CASSPGTSSYEQYF	TGTGCCAGCAGCCCAGGGACTTCATCCTACGAGCAGTACTTC
TRBV6-2/TRBV6-3	many	TRBD1	TRBJ2-2	CASSYLGQGTGELFF	TGTGCCAGCAGTTACCTAGGACAGGGCACCGGGGAGCTGTTTTTT
TRBV27	many	TRBD2	TRBJ2-4	CASSLGTSGRAGNIQYF	TGTGCCAGCAGTTTAGGGACTAGCGGGAGGGCCGGTAACATTCAGTACTTC
TRBV5-6	few	NA	TRBJ2-3	CASRRWGADTQYF	TGTGCCAGCAGACGGTGGGGTGCAGATACGCAGTATTTT
TRBV5-1	many	NA	TRBJ1-2	CASSLAGGHGYTF	TGCGCCAGCAGCTTGGCCGGGGGACATGGCTACACCTTC
TRBV4-3	many	NA	TRBJ1-2	CASSQVSTGYNGYTF	TGCGCCAGCAGCCAAGTGAGCACAGGATACAATGGCTACACCTTC
TRBV12-3/TRBV12-4	many	TRBD2	TRBJ2-1	CASSFGLAAYNEQFF	TGTGCCAGCAGTTTCGGGCTAGCGGCCTACAATGAGCAGTTCTTC
TRBV18	many	TRBD2	TRBJ2-5	CASSPPHPLLAGIQETQYF	TGTGCCAGCTCACCACCTCACCCGTTGCTAGCGGGGATCCAAGAGACCCAGTACTTC
TRBV20-1	many	TRBD2	TRBJ2-5	CSARDELAGSPQETQYF	TGCAGTGCTAGAGATGAACTAGCGGGGAGCCCCCAAGAGACCCAGTACTTC
TRBV9	many	NA	TRBJ2-3	CASSFRVSRSTDTQYF	TGTGCCAGCAGCTTCAGGGTATCCCGTTCCACAGATACGCAGTATTTT
TRBV20-1	many	TRBD1	TRBJ2-7	CSARTGTGYYEQYF	TGCAGTGCTAGGACCGGGACAGGGTACTACGAGCAGTACTTC
TRBV19	many	NA	TRBJ1-1	CATRDKNTEAFF	TGTGCCACTCGGGACAAAAACACTGAAGCTTTCTTT
TRBV19	many	NA	TRBJ2-1	CASSISGAIDEQFF	TGTGCCAGTAGTATTAGTGGGGCAATTGATGAGCAGTTCTTC
TRBV14	many	NA	TRBJ2-5	CASSQARGGNQETQYF	TGTGCCAGCAGCCAAGCGAGGGGGGGGAACCAAGAGACCCAGTACTTC
TRBV28	many	TRBD1	TRBJ2-7	CASSPPPGQGEQYF	TGTGCCAGCAGTCCCCCCCCCGGACAGGGCGAGCAGTACTTC